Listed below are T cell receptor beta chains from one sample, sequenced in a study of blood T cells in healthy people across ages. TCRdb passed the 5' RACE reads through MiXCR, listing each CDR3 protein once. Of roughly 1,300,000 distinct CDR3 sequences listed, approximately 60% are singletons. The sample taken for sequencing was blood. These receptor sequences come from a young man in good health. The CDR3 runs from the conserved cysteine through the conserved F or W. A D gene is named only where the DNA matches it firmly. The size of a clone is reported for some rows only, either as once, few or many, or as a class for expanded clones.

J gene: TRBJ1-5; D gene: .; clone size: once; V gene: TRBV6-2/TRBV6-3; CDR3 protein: CASGGAGYSNQPQHF; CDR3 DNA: TGTGCCAGCGGAGGGGCGGGATATAGCAATCAGCCCCAGCATTTT
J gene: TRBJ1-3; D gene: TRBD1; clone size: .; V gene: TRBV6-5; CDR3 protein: CASRMDRAGNTIYF; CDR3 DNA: TGTGCCAGCAGGATGGACAGGGCAGGAAACACCATATATTTT
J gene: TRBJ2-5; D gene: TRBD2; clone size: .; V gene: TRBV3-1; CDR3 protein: CASSQGTSGLETQYF; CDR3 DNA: TGTGCCAGCAGCCAAGGGACTAGCGGGTTGGAGACCCAGTACTTC
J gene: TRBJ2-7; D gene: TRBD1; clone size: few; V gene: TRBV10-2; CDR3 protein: CAVSPTGESYEQYF; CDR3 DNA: TGCGCCGTGAGCCCAACAGGGGAGTCCTACGAGCAGTACTTC
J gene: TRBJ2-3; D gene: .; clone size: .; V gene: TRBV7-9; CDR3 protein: CASSSYRRPDTQYF; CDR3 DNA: TGTGCCAGCAGCTCCTACAGACGGCCGGATACGCAGTATTTT
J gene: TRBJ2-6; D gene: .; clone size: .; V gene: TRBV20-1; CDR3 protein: CSALQGPSGANVLTF; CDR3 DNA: TGCAGTGCCCTACAGGGACCCTCTGGGGCCAACGTCCTGACTTTC
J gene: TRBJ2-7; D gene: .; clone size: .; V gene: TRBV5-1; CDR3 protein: CASSRGNTNEQYF; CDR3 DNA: TGCGCCAGCAGCAGGGGCAACACGAACGAGCAGTACTTC
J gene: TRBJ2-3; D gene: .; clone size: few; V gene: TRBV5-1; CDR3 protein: CASSFGQLTDTQYF; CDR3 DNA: TGCGCCAGCAGCTTCGGACAGCTCACAGATACGCAGTATTTT
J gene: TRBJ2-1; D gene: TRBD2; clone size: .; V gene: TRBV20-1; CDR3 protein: CSATSLTSGSSYEQFF; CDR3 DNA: TGCAGTGCTACCTCCCTAACTAGCGGGAGCTCCTACGAGCAGTTCTTC
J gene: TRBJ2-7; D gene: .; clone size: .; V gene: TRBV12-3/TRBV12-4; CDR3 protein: CASSPSLAGGYEQYF; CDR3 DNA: TGTGCCAGCAGTCCGTCCCTGGCAGGAGGCTACGAGCAGTACTTC
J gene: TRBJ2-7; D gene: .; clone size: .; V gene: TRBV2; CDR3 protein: CASSENSQSYEQYF; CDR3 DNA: TGTGCCAGCAGTGAAAACTCACAGTCCTACGAGCAGTACTTC
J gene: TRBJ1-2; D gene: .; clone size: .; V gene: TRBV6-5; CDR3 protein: CASRYNAGPQDGYTF; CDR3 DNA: TGTGCCAGCAGGTACAACGCCGGGCCCCAAGATGGCTACACCTTC
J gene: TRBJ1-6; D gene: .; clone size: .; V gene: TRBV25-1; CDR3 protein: CASSAPGYSYNSPLHF; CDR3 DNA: TGTGCCAGCAGTGCCCCAGGGTACTCCTATAATTCACCCCTCCACTTT
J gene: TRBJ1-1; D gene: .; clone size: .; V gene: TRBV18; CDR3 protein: CASSPQGIDTEAFF; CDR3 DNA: TGTGCCAGCTCACCCCAGGGGATCGACACTGAAGCTTTCTTT
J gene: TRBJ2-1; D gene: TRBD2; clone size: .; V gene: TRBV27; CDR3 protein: CASPRGTSGHYNEQFF; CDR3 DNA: TGTGCCAGCCCCCGGGGGACTAGCGGGCACTACAATGAGCAGTTCTTC
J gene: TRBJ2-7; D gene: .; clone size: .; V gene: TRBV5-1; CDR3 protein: CASSTGRGPYEQYF; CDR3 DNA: TGCGCCAGCAGCACCGGACGGGGTCCCTACGAGCAGTACTTC
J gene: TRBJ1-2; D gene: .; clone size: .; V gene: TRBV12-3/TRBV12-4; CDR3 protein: CASSFRWDTTGPFYGYTF; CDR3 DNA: TGTGCCAGCAGTTTTCGGTGGGACACCACTGGTCCCTTCTATGGCTACACCTTC
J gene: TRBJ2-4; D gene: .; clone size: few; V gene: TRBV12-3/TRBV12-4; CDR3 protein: CASSWTAKNIQYF; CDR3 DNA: TGTGCCAGCAGTTGGACAGCCAAAAACATTCAGTACTTC
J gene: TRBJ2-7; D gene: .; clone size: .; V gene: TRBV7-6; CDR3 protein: CASSLDTQSPYEQYF; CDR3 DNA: TGTGCCAGCAGCTTAGATACGCAAAGTCCGTACGAGCAGTACTTC
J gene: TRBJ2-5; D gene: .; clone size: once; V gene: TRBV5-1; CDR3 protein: CASSLGGHSEQYF; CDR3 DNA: TGCGCCAGCAGCTTGGGGGGTCACAGTGAGCAGTACTTC
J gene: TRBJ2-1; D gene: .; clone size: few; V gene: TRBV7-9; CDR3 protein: CASSLIPVNNEQFF; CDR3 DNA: TGTGCCAGCAGCTTAATCCCCGTTAACAATGAGCAGTTCTTC
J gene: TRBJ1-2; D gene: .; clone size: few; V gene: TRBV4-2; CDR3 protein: CASSQDRQIYGYTF; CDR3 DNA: TGTGCCAGCAGCCAAGATAGACAGATCTATGGCTACACCTTC
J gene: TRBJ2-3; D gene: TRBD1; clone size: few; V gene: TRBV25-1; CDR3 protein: CASSEPGQGAKVDTQYF; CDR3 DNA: TGTGCCAGCAGTGAACCGGGACAGGGAGCGAAAGTAGATACGCAGTATTTT
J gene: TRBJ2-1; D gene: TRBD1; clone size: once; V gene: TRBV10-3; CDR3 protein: CAISGGQGRTPGQFF; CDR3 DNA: TGTGCCATCAGTGGAGGACAGGGGCGAACTCCCGGGCAGTTCTTC
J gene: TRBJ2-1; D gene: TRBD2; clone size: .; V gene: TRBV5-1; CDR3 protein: CASSLEWLAGGRSYNEQFF; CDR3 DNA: TGCGCCAGCAGCCTGGAGTGGCTAGCGGGGGGCAGATCCTACAATGAGCAGTTCTTC
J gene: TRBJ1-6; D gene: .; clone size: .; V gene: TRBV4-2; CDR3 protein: CASSQDRGNYNSPLHF; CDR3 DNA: TGTGCCAGCAGCCAAGACCGGGGTAATTATAATTCACCCCTCCACTTT
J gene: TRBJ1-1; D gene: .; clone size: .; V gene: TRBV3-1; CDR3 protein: CASSPGHTSEAFF; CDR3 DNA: TGTGCCAGCAGCCCGGGACATACCAGTGAAGCTTTCTTT
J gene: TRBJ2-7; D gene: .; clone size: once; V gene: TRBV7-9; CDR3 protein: CASSLASAVPYEQYF; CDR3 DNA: TGTGCCAGCAGCTTAGCGAGCGCGGTTCCCTACGAGCAGTACTTC
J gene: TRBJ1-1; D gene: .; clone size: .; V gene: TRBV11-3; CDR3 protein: CASSLDGGGVTEAFF; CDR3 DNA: TGTGCCAGCAGCTTAGACGGGGGAGGTGTCACTGAAGCTTTCTTT
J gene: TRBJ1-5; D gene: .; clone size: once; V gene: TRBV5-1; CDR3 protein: CASSLRGNSNQPQHF; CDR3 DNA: TGCGCCAGCAGCTTGCGAGGAAATAGCAATCAGCCCCAGCATTTT
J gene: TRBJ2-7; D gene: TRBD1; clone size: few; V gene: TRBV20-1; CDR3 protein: CSARDRTPYEQYF; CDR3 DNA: TGCAGTGCTAGGGACAGGACCCCCTACGAGCAGTACTTC